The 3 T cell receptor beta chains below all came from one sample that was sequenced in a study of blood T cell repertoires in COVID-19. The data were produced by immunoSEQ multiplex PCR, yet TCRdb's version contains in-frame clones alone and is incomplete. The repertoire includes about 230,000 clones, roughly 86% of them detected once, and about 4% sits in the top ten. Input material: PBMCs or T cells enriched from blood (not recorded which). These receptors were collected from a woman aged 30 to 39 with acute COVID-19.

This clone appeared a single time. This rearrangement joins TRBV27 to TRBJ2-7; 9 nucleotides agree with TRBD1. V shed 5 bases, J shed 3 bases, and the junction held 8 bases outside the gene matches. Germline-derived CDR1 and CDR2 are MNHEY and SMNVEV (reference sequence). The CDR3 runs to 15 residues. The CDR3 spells CASSRDREVIYEQYF. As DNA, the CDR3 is TGTGCCAGCAGTAGGGACAGGGAGGTAATCTACGAGCAGTACTTC.

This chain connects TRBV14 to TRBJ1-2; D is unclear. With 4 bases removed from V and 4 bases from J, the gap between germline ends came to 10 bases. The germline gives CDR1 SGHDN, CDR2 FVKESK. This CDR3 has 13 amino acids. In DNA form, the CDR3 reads TGTGCCAGCAGCCCTGGACTTTCCTATGGCTACACCTTC. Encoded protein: CASSPGLSYGYTF.

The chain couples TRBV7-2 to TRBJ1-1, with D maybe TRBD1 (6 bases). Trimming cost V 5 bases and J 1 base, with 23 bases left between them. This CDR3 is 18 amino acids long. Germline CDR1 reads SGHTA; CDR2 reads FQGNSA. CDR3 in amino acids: CASSPGTRYDARNTEAFF. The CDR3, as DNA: TGTGCCAGCAGCCCCGGGACAAGGTACGATGCCAGGAACACTGAAGCTTTCTTT.